Listed below are T cell receptor beta chains from one sample, sequenced in a study of response to subunit inactivated influenza vaccine. Each CDR3 protein gets one entry after TCRdb re-called the RT-PCR reads with MiXCR. The repertoire includes a few hundred thousand distinct CDR3 sequences, roughly 10% of them detected once, and roughly 9.6% sits in the top ten. The sample also formed part of further work on T cells expressing NK-cell markers.

The source was PBMCs from blood, collected on the day of vaccination. These receptors were collected from a man aged 50 to 60 who received an inactivated influenza vaccine. Both conserved end residues are part of each CDR3. A D gene is named only where the DNA matches it firmly. The size of a clone is reported for some rows only, either as once, few or many, or as a class for expanded clones.

j_gene	v_gene	abundance	d_gene	CDR3aa	CDR3nt
TRBJ2-1	TRBV20-1	few	TRBD2	CSAAGTNSYNEQFF	TGCAGTGCTGCTGGGACTAACTCCTACAATGAGCAGTTCTTC
TRBJ2-1	TRBV5-1	.	TRBD2	CASSLVGGGPYNEQFF	TGCGCCAGCAGCTTGGTGGGGGGAGGGCCCTACAATGAGCAGTTCTTC
TRBJ2-5	TRBV4-3	few	.	CASSMGIQETQYF	TGCGCCAGCAGCATGGGGATCCAAGAGACCCAGTACTTC
TRBJ2-1	TRBV4-1	.	TRBD2	CASSQGGGLAAYNEQFF	TGCGCCAGCAGCCAAGGAGGGGGACTAGCGGCCTACAATGAGCAGTTCTTC
TRBJ2-3	TRBV25-1	few	TRBD2	CASSDSGKYTDTQYF	TGTGCCAGCAGTGATAGCGGGAAGTACACAGATACGCAGTATTTT
TRBJ2-7	TRBV5-1	many	.	CASSLEGHRYF	TGCGCCAGCAGCTTGGAGGGACATCGATACTTC
TRBJ2-7	TRBV6-2/TRBV6-3	.	TRBD2	CASTYPSLAGVAFSYEQYF	TGTGCCAGCACCTACCCCTCGCTAGCGGGAGTCGCTTTCTCCTACGAGCAGTACTTC
TRBJ2-1	TRBV11-2	.	TRBD2	CASSRAAGDSYEQFF	TGTGCCAGCAGCCGCGCGGCGGGAGATAGCTATGAGCAGTTCTTC
TRBJ2-5	TRBV20-1	few	.	CSVRGTQGETQYF	TGCAGTGTCCGCGGAACTCAGGGGGAGACCCAGTACTTC
TRBJ2-1	TRBV20-1	few	.	CSASPAAGPSNEQFF	TGCAGTGCTAGCCCCGCTGCGGGACCCTCTAATGAGCAGTTCTTC
TRBJ2-5	TRBV4-3	.	.	CASSQDLLEETQYF	TGCGCCAGCAGCCAAGATTTGCTAGAAGAGACCCAGTACTTC
TRBJ2-2	TRBV24-1	.	.	CATGGPTGELFF	TGTGCCACCGGAGGACCTACCGGGGAGCTGTTTTTT
TRBJ2-5	TRBV20-1	.	.	CSARAPLRGETQYF	TGCAGTGCTAGAGCCCCTTTGCGCGGGGAGACCCAGTACTTC
TRBJ2-5	TRBV4-3	few	.	CASSQDEYQETQYF	TGCGCCAGCAGCCAAGATGAGTACCAAGAGACCCAGTACTTC
TRBJ2-1	TRBV18	once	TRBD2	CASSPNERGGYNEQFF	TGTGCCAGCTCACCGAATGAGCGGGGGGGCTACAATGAGCAGTTCTTC
TRBJ2-2	TRBV20-1	.	.	CSAGSQGNTGELFF	TGCAGTGCCGGATCCCAGGGGAACACCGGGGAGCTGTTTTTT
TRBJ2-7	TRBV9	few	.	CASSPGDAPSEQYF	TGTGCCAGCAGCCCCGGGGACGCCCCCTCTGAGCAGTACTTC
TRBJ2-1	TRBV5-1	.	.	CASSLGGGSGEQFF	TGCGCCAGCAGCTTGGGAGGTGGATCGGGTGAGCAGTTCTTC
TRBJ2-3	TRBV10-2	.	TRBD2	CASRLLAGVTDTQYF	TGCGCCAGCAGGCTCCTAGCGGGGGTCACAGATACGCAGTATTTT
TRBJ2-7	TRBV5-5	.	TRBD1	CASSLYTGDYEQYF	TGTGCCAGCAGCTTGTATACAGGGGACTACGAGCAGTACTTC
TRBJ1-5	TRBV6-1	.	.	CASSEFAVTGQPQHF	TGTGCCAGCAGTGAATTTGCCGTGACAGGACAGCCCCAGCATTTT
TRBJ2-1	TRBV4-2	.	TRBD2	CASSQGGTSSYNEQFF	TGTGCCAGCAGCCAAGGCGGGACTAGCTCCTACAATGAGCAGTTCTTC
TRBJ2-2	TRBV29-1	many	TRBD1	CSGTGNTGELFF	TGCAGTGGGACAGGAAACACCGGGGAGCTGTTTTTT
TRBJ1-6	TRBV24-1	.	.	CATSDGTGTNSPLHF	TGTGCCACCAGTGATGGGACTGGAACCAATTCACCCCTCCACTTT
TRBJ2-7	TRBV6-2/TRBV6-3	many	TRBD2	CASRPSGSYEQYF	TGTGCCAGCAGACCCAGCGGGAGCTACGAGCAGTACTTC
TRBJ2-3	TRBV12-3/TRBV12-4	many	.	CASTGERSTDTQYF	TGTGCCAGCACTGGGGAAAGAAGCACAGATACGCAGTATTTT
TRBJ2-7	TRBV7-2	few	TRBD1	CASSPWGTGGYEQYF	TGTGCCAGCTCCCCGTGGGGAACAGGGGGCTACGAGCAGTACTTC
TRBJ2-2	TRBV5-1	.	.	CASSLGGSDTGELFF	TGCGCCAGCAGCTTGGGAGGGAGCGACACCGGGGAGCTGTTTTTT
TRBJ2-3	TRBV10-1	.	.	CASNRDLSTDTQYF	TGCGCCAGCAACAGGGACCTTAGCACAGATACGCAGTATTTT
TRBJ2-7	TRBV14	.	TRBD2	CASSQDSPTSGYYEQYF	TGTGCCAGCAGCCAAGACTCACCGACTAGCGGGTATTACGAGCAGTACTTC
TRBJ2-3	TRBV7-8	once	.	CASSFDRADHTQYF	TGTGCCAGCAGCTTCGACCGGGCCGATCATACGCAGTATTTT